This TCR beta chain was documented in a study of blood T cell repertoires in COVID-19. Overall study: Donors in the United States, Italy and Spain gave samples during acute or convalescent COVID-19. T cells, B-cell-depleted T cells, or PBMCs provided the cDNA or gDNA that served as material.

Clinical histories supplied by participants themselves formed the basis of cohort assignment. Recovery meant two consecutive negative NP/OP PCR tests, professional clearance, or resolved symptoms. The germline gives CDR1 MNHEY, CDR2 SMNVEV (reference sequence). This CDR3 region has 13 residues. V was shortened by 4 bases and J by 9 bases, with 13 bases between the two germline ends. The table came from immunoSEQ multiplex PCR; TCRdb's copy has only in-frame clones and leaves some out. The sample lists approximately 200,000 clones; about 82% were seen once. This TCR was recovered from a woman in her 30s who had recovered from COVID-19. The chain employs TRBV27 and TRBJ2-1; D uncertain. The sequencing sample was made of PBMCs or T cells enriched from blood (not recorded which). The CDR3 DNA follows: TGTGCCAGCAGTTCCGGCCCACGCGGTGAGCAGTTCTTC. Translating gives CASSSGPRGEQFF.